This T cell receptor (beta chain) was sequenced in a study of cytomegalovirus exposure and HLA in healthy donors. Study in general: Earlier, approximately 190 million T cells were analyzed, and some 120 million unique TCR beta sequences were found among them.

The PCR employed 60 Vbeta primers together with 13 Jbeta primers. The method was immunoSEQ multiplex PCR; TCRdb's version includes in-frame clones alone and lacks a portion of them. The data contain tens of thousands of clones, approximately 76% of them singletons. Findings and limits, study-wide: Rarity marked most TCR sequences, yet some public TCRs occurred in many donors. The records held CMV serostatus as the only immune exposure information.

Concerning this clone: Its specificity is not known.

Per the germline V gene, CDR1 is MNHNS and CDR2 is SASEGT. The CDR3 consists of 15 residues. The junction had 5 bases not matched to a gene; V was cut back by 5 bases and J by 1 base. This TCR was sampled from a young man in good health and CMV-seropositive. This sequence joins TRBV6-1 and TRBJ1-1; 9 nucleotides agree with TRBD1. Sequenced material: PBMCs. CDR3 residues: CASSKPGQGNTEAFF. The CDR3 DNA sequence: TGTGCCAGCAGTAAACCGGGACAGGGGAACACTGAAGCTTTCTTT.